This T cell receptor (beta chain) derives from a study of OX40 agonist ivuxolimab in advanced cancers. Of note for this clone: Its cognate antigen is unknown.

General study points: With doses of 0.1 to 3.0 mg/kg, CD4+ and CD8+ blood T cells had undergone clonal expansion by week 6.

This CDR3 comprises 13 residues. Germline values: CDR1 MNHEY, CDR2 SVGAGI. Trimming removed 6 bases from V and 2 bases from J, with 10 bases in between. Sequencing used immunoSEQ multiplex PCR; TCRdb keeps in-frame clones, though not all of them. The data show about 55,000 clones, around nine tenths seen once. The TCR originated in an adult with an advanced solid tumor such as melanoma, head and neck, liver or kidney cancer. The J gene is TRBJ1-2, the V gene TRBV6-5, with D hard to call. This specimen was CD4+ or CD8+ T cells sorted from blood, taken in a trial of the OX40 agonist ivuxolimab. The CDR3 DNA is TGTGCCAGCAGCCTGGACGGGAACTATGGCTACACCTTC. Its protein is CASSLDGNYGYTF.